This T cell receptor (beta chain) was sequenced for a study of PD-1 blockade in classical Hodgkin lymphoma. Germline lookup yields CDR1 SGHTA and CDR2 FQGTGA. Trimming took 4 bases from V and 4 from J, leaving 16 bases between them. The CDR3 is 15 amino acids. Libraries were prepared by immunoSEQ multiplex PCR; TCRdb keeps only in-frame clonotypes and omits some of them. This table holds around 20,000 clones, 85% to 90% found once. This sample's time point: newly diagnosed, previously untreated cHL patient sample. Purification of CD4+ T cells from thawed PBMCs was performed via magnetic negative selection.

The sequenced sample was CD4+ T cells from blood. This chain connects TRBV7-3 to TRBJ1-1, with D possibly TRBD1 on 6 matching bases. The clonotype comes from a human donor with classical Hodgkin lymphoma. CDR3 DNA sequence: TGTGCCAGCAGCTCTGTCGTCAGGGGATCCACTGAAGCTTTCTTT. This codes for CASSSVVRGSTEAFF.